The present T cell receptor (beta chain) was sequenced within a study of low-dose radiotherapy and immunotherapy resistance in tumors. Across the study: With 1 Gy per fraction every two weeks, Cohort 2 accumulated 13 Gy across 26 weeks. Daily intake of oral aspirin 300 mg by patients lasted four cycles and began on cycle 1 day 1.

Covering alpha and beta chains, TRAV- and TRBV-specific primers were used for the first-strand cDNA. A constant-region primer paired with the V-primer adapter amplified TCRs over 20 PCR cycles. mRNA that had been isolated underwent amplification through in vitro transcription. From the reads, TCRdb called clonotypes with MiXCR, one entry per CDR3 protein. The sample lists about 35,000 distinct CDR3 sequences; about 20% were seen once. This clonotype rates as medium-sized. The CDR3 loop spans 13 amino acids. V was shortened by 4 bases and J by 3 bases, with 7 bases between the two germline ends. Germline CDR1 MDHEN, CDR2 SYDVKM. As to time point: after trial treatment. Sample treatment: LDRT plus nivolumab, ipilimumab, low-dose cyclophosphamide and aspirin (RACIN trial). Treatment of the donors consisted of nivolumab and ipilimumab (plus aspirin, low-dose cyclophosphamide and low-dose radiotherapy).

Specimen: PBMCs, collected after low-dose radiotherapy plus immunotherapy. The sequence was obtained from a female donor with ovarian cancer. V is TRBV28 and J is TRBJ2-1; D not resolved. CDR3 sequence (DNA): TGTGCCAGCAGTTCCGGGTTCTACAATGAGCAGTTCTTC. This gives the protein CASSSGFYNEQFF.